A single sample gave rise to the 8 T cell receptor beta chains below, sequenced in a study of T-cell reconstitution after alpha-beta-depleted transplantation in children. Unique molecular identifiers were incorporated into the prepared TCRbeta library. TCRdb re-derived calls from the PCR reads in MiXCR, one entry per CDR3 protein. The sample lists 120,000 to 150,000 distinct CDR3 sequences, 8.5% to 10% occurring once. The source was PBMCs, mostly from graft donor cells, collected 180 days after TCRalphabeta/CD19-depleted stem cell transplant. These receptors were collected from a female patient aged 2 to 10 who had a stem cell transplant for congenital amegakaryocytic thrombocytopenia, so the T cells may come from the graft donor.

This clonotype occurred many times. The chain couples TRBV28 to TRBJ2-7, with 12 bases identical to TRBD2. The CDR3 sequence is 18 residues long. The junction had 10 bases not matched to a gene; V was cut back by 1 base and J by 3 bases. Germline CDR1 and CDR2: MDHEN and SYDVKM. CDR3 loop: CASSLLVPSGRAFYEQYF. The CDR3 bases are TGTGCCAGCAGTTTATTGGTGCCTAGCGGGAGGGCCTTCTACGAGCAGTACTTC.

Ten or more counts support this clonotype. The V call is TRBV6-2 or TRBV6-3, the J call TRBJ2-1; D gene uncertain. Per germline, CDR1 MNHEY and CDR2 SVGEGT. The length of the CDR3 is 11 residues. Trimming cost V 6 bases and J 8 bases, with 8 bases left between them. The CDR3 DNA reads TGTGCCAGCAGCCGTAGGGATGAGCAGTTCTTC. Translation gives CASSRRDEQFF.

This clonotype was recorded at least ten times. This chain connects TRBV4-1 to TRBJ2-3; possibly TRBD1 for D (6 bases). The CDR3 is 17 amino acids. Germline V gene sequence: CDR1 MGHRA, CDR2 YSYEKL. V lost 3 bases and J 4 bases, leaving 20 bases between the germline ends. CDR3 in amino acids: CASSQDEGGEVSDTQYF. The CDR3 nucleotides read TGCGCCAGCAGCCAGGACGAAGGGGGAGAAGTGTCAGATACGCAGTATTTT.

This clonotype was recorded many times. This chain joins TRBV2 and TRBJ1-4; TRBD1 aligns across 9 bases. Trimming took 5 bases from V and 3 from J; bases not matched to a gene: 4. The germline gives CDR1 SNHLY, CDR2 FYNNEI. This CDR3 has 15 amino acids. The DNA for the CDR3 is TGTGCCAGCAGTCGGGACAGGGTTGCTAATGAAAAACTGTTTTTT. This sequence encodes CASSRDRVANEKLFF. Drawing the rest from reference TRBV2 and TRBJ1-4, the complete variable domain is EPEVTQTPSHQVTQMGQEVILRCVPISNHLYFYWYRQILGQKVEFLVSFYNNEISEKSEIFDDQFSVERPDGSNFTLKIRSTKLEDSAMYFCASSRDRVANEKLFFGSGTQLSVL.

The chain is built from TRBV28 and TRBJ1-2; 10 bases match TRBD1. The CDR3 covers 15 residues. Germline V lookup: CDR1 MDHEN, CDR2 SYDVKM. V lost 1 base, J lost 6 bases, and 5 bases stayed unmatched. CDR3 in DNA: TGTGCCAGCAGTTTATATGGACAGGGGGTCCATGGCTACACCTTC. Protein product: CASSLYGQGVHGYTF.

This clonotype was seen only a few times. The CDR3 DNA follows: TGTGCCAGCAGTAACCGGACAGGGCTTAACTATGGCTACACCTTC. Its protein product is CASSNRTGLNYGYTF. This chain connects TRBV28 to TRBJ1-2, with 8 bases that match TRBD1. The ends lost 5 bases at V and 1 base at J; junction bases unmatched: 6. Germline assignment: CDR1 MDHEN and CDR2 SYDVKM. This CDR3 is 15 amino acids long.

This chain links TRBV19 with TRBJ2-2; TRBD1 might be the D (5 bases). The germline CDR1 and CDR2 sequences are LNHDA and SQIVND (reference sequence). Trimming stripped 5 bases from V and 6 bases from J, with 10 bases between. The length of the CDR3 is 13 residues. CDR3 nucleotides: TGTGCCAGTAGTGCTCAGGGTCCCGGGGAGCTGTTTTTT. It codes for CASSAQGPGELFF.

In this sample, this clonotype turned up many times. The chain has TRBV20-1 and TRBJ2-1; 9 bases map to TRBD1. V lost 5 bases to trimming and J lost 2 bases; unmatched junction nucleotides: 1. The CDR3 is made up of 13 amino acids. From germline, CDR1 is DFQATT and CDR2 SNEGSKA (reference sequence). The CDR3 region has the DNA TGCAGTGCTCACAGGGGGCCCTACAATGAGCAGTTCTTC. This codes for CSAHRGPYNEQFF.